The rows below give T cell receptor beta chains drawn from one sample of a study of T-cell reconstitution after alpha-beta-depleted transplantation in children. In TCRdb, the PCR reads were re-called with MiXCR into one record per CDR3 protein. The data show 70,000 to 100,000 distinct CDR3 sequences, with more than 9% seen just once and over 11% held by the top ten. The material sequenced was PBMCs from the stem cell graft donor, taken from the stem cell graft. The receptors shown here come from a human donor who donated a stem cell graft to a child with inherited bone marrow failure. The CDR3 runs from the conserved cysteine through the conserved F or W. A D gene is named only where the DNA matches it firmly. Expanded clones get a size class; other rows say once, few or many, or leave the size out.

d_call	clone_size	j_call	v_call	cdr3_nt	cdr3_aa
-	many	TRBJ1-2	TRBV29-1	TGCAGCGTTGGAGGGGATGGCTACACCTTC	CSVGGDGYTF
TRBD2	-	TRBJ2-3	TRBV3-1	TGTGCCTCCTCCAAGGAAGTTGCAGGGACTAGCGTAGAGGGTACGCAGTATTTT	CASSKEVAGTSVEGTQYF
TRBD1	few	TRBJ2-4	TRBV7-2	TGTGCCAGCAGCTCGGGGGACAGGGGCGGAAACATTCAGTACTTC	CASSSGDRGGNIQYF
-	many	TRBJ1-2	TRBV12-3/TRBV12-4	TGTGCCAGCAAGGAGGGACAACTACACGATGGCTACACCTTC	CASKEGQLHDGYTF
-	-	TRBJ1-2	TRBV29-1	TGCAGCGGCGGGGAGGGCTACACCTTC	CSGGEGYTF
-	-	TRBJ1-5	TRBV7-2	TGTGCCAGCAGCTTTTTGAGGCAGCCCCAGCATTTT	CASSFLRQPQHF
TRBD1	many	TRBJ2-7	TRBV27	TGTGCCAGCAGTAAGGGACAGGGGGCATACGAGCAGTACTTC	CASSKGQGAYEQYF
-	many	TRBJ2-7	TRBV5-1	TGTGCCAGCAGCCCCGGATACGAGCAGTACTTC	CASSPGYEQYF
TRBD1	many	TRBJ1-4	TRBV29-1	TGCAGCGTTGAACGGTACAGGGGGCCAACTAATGAAAAACTGTTTTTT	CSVERYRGPTNEKLFF
-	many	TRBJ1-5	TRBV20-1	TGCAGTGCTAGAGAGGGGTTGGGTCAGCCCCAGCATTTT	CSAREGLGQPQHF
-	many	TRBJ2-7	TRBV2	TGTGCCAGCAGTAGGTCAGCCCCATACGAGCAGTACTTC	CASSRSAPYEQYF
-	many	TRBJ1-6	TRBV5-1	TGCGCCAGCAGCTTGGGAGGCGGCTCCTATAATTCACCCCTCCACTTT	CASSLGGGSYNSPLHF
TRBD1	many	TRBJ1-1	TRBV7-8	TGTGCCAGCAGCTTAGGGGGACAGGGGGCTAACACTGAAGCTTTCTTT	CASSLGGQGANTEAFF
-	many	TRBJ2-7	TRBV4-3	TGCGCCAGCAGCCAAGATGGAAGCACCTACGAGCAGTACTTC	CASSQDGSTYEQYF
-	many	TRBJ2-2	TRBV27	TGTGCCAGCTCGGTTAGCGGAAACACCGGGGAGCTGTTTTTT	CASSVSGNTGELFF
TRBD1	many	TRBJ2-5	TRBV29-1	TGCAGCGTGGAGACAGGGGGGGAAGAGACCCAGTACTTC	CSVETGGEETQYF
TRBD1	few	TRBJ2-7	TRBV19	TGTGCCAGTAGTTCAGGGGGCCTCTCTCCAAGATCCTACGAGCAGTACTTC	CASSSGGLSPRSYEQYF
-	many	TRBJ2-4	TRBV25-1	TGTGCCAGCAGTGATTTTAGGGTAGGAGGCATTCAGTACTTC	CASSDFRVGGIQYF
-	many	TRBJ1-1	TRBV5-1	TGCGCCAGCAGGATACAGGGAGATCAAACTGAAGCTTTCTTT	CASRIQGDQTEAFF
TRBD1	many	TRBJ2-2	TRBV29-1	TGCAGCGTTCGACAGGGAGCGAACACCGGGGAGCTGTTTTTT	CSVRQGANTGELFF
-	many	TRBJ1-5	TRBV18	TGTGCCAGCTCACCGGCGGTGAATATCAATCAGCCCCAGCATTTT	CASSPAVNINQPQHF
TRBD1	-	TRBJ2-1	TRBV7-3	TGTGCCAGCAGCCCTGGCCGGGACAGGGTCAATGAGCAGTTCTTC	CASSPGRDRVNEQFF
TRBD1	many	TRBJ2-3	TRBV7-2	TGTGCCAGCAGCTCCGGACAGGGAGGTACAGATACGCAGTATTTT	CASSSGQGGTDTQYF
-	many	TRBJ2-5	TRBV11-2	TGTGCCAGCAGATCAACTAGACATCAAGAGACCCAGTACTTC	CASRSTRHQETQYF
-	many	TRBJ1-5	TRBV4-3	TGCGCCAGCAGCCAAGTGGGGAGAGGAGGTCAGCCCCAGCATTTT	CASSQVGRGGQPQHF
TRBD1	many	TRBJ2-3	TRBV7-6	TGTGCCAGCAGCTTCGGACAGGGCTCAGATACGCAGTATTTT	CASSFGQGSDTQYF
TRBD1	many	TRBJ1-2	TRBV7-9	TGTGCCAGCAGCTTAGCGGGACAGAACTATGGCTACACCTTC	CASSLAGQNYGYTF
-	few	TRBJ2-5	TRBV9	TGTGCCAGCAGCGTAGCTGAGGGGCAGGTGCAAGAGACCCAGTACTTC	CASSVAEGQVQETQYF
-	-	TRBJ2-7	TRBV11-2	TGTGCCAGCAGCTTAGGGTCCCTGAGCTCCTACGAGCAGTACTTC	CASSLGSLSSYEQYF